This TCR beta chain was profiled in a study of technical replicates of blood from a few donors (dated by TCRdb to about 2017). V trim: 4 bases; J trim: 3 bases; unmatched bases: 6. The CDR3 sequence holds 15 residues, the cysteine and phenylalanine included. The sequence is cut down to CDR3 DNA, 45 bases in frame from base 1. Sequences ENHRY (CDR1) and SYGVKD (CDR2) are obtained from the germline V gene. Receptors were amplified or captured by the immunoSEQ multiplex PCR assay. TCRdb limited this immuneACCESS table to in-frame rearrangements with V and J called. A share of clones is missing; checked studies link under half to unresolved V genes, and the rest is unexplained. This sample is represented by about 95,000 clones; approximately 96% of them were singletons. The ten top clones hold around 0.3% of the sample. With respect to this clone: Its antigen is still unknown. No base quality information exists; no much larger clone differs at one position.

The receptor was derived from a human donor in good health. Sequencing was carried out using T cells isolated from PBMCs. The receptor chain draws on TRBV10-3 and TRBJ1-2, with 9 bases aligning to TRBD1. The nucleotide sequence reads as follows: TGTGCCATCAGTGCTAACAGGGGGCGCGACTATGGCTACACCTTC. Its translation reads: CAISANRGRDYGYTF.